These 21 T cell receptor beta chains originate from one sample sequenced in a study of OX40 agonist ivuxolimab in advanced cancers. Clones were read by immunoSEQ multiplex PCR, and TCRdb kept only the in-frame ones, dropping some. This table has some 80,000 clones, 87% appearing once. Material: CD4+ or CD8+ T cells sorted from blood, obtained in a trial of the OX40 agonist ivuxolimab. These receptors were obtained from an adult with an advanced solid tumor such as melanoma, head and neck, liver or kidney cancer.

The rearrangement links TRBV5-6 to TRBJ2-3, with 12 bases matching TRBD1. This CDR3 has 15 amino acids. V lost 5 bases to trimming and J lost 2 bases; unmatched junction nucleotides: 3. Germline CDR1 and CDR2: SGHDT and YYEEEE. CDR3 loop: CASSRDRGLTDTQYF. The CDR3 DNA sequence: TGTGCCAGCAGTCGGGACAGGGGGCTCACAGATACGCAGTATTTT.

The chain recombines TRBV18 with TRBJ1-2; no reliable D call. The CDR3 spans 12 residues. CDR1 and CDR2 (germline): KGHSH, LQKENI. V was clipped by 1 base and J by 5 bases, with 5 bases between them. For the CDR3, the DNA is TGTGCCAGCTCACCACAGGGATATGGCTACACCTTC. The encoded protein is CASSPQGYGYTF.

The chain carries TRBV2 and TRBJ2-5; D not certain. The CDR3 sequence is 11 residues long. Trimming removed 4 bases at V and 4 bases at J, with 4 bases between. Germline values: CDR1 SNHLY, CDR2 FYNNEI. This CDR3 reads CASSVTETQYF. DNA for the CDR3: TGTGCCAGCAGTGTGACAGAGACCCAGTACTTC.

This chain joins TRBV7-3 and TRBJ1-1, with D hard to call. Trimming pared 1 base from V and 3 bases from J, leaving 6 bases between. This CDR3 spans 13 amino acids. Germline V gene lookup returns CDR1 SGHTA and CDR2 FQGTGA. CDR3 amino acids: CASSLRYDTEAFF. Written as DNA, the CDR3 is TGTGCCAGCAGCTTAAGGTATGACACTGAAGCTTTCTTT.

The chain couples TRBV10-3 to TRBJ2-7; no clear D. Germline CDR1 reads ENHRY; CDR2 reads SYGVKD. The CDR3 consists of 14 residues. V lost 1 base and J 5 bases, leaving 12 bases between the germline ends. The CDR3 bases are TGTGCCATCAGTGAGTTGGACGGGCCTAACGAGCAGTACTTC. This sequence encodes CAISELDGPNEQYF.

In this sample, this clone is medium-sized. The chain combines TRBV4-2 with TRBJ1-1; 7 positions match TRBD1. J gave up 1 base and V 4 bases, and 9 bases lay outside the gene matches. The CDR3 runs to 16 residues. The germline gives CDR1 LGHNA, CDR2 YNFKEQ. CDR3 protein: CASSRDPGTANTEAFF. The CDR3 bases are TGTGCCAGCAGCCGAGACCCCGGGACAGCGAACACTGAAGCTTTCTTT.

DNA for the CDR3: TGTGCCACCAGCACAACTAGCGGGAGGCCCTACAATGAGCAGTTCTTC. Protein: CATSTTSGRPYNEQFF. The chain couples TRBV15 to TRBJ2-1; 12 bases line up with TRBD2. Germline V gene data show CDR1 as LNHNV and CDR2 as YYDKDF (reference sequence). This CDR3 has 16 amino acids. V shed 4 bases and J 2 bases; nucleotides not matched to a gene: 3.

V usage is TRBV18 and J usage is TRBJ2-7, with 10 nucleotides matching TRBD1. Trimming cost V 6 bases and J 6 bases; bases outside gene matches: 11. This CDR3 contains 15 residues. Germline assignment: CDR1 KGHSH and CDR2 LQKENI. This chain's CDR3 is CASSPGTGVIFEQYF. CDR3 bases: TGTGCCAGCTCGCCCGGGACAGGGGTGATCTTCGAGCAGTACTTC.

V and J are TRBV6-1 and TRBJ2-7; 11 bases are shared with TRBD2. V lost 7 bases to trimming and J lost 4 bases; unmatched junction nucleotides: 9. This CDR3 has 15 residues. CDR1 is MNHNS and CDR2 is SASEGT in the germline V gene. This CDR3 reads CASTPIAGGSYEQYF. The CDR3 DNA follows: TGTGCCAGCACCCCTATAGCGGGAGGGTCGTACGAGCAGTACTTC.

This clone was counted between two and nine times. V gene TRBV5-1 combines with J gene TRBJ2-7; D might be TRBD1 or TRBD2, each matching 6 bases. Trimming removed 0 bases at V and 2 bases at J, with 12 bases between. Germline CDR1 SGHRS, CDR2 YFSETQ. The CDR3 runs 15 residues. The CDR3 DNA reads TGCGCCAGCAGCTTGGATTCCGGGGGCACCTACGAGCAGTACTTC. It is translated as CASSLDSGGTYEQYF.

This chain's CDR3 is CASTPGGQGTQPQHF. The CDR3 nucleotides are TGTGCCAGCACCCCCGGGGGGCAGGGGACTCAGCCCCAGCATTTT. The chain carries TRBV28 and TRBJ1-5; D is perhaps TRBD1 (6 bases). V shed 7 bases and J shed 6 bases, with 19 bases lying between them. This CDR3 comprises 15 residues. Germline V gene data show CDR1 as MDHEN and CDR2 as SYDVKM.

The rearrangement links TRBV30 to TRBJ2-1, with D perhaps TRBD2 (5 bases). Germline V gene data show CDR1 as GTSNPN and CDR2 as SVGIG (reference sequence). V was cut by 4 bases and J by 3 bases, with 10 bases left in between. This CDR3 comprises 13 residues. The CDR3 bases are TGTGCCTGGAAAGGGAGCAGCTACAATGAGCAGTTCTTC. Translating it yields CAWKGSSYNEQFF. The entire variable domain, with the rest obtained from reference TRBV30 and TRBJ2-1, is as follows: SQTIHQWPATLVQPVGSPLSLECTVEGTSNPNLYWYRQAAGRGLQLLFYSVGIGQISSEVPQNLSASRPQDRQFILSSKKLLLSDSGFYLCAWKGSSYNEQFFGPGTRLTVL.

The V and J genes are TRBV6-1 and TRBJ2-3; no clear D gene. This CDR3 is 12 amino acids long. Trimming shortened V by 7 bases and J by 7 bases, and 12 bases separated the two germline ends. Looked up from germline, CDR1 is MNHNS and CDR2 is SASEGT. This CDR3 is CASTPGGHTQYF. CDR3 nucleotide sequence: TGTGCCAGCACCCCCGGTGGGCATACGCAGTATTTT.

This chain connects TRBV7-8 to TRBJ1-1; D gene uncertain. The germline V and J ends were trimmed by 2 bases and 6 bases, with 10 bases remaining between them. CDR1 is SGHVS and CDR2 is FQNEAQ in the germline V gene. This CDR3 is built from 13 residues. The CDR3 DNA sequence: TGTGCCAGCAGCTTACAGGCGGTCGCTGAAGCTTTCTTT. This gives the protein CASSLQAVAEAFF.

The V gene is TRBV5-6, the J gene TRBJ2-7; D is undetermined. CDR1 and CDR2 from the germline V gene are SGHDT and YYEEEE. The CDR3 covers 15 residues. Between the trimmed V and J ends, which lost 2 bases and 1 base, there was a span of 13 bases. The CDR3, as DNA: TGTGCCAGCAGCTTACGGCAGGCAATATCCTACGAGCAGTACTTC. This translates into CASSLRQAISYEQYF.

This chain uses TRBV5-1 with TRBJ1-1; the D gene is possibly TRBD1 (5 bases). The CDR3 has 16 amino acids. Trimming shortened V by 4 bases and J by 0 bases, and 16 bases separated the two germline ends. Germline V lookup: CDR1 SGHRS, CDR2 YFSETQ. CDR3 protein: CASSISGPQMNTEAFF. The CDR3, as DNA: TGCGCCAGCAGCATTTCGGGACCGCAAATGAACACTGAAGCTTTCTTT.

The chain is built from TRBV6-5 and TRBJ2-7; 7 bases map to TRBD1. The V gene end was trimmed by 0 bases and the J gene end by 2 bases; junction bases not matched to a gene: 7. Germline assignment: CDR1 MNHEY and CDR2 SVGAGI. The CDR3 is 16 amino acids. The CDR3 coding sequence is TGTGCCAGCAGTTACTCGTTCTGGGACAGAGCCTACGAGCAGTACTTC. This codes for CASSYSFWDRAYEQYF.

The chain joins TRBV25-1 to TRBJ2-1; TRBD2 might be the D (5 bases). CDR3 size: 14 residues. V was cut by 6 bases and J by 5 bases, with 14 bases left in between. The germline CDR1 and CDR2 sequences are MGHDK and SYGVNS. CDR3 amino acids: CASRSPTSNNEQFF. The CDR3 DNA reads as TGTGCCAGCAGGTCCCCCACTAGTAACAATGAGCAGTTCTTC.

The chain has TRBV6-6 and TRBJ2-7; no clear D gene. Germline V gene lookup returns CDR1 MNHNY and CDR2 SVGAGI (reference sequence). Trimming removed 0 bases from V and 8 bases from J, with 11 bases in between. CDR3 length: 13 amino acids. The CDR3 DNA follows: TGTGCCAGCAGTTACTCCCACGGACCTCAGCAGTACTTC. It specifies CASSYSHGPQQYF.

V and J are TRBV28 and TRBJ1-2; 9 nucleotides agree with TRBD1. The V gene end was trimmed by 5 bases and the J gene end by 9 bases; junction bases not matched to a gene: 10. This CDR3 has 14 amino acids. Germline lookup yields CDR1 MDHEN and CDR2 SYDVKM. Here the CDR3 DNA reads TGTGCCAGCAGTCCACCGGGACAGGGATGGAGCTACACCTTC. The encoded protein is CASSPPGQGWSYTF.

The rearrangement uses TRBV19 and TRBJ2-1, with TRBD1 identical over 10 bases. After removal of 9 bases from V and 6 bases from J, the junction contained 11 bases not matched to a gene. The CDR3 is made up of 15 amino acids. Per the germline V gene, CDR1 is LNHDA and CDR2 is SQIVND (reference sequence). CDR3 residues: CASALQRTGGNEQFF. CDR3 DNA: TGTGCCAGCGCATTACAACGGACAGGGGGCAATGAGCAGTTCTTC.